This T cell receptor (beta chain) appears in the sequencing data of a study of blood T cell repertoires in COVID-19. For the study at large: Samples of COVID-19 (acute and convalescent) were obtained from the United States, Italy and Spain.

This table comes from immunoSEQ multiplex PCR, and its TCRdb copy is limited to in-frame clones, with some not included. This table holds some 22,000 clones, 88% found once. The ends lost 7 bases at V and 5 bases at J; junction bases unmatched: 6. The CDR3 has 15 amino acids. Germline V lookup: CDR1 SNHLY, CDR2 FYNNEI. The specimen sequenced was peripheral blood. This receptor was identified in a man between 65 and 85 years old in a cohort sampled during active COVID-19. The chain recombines TRBV2 with TRBJ2-2; the match to TRBD2 covers 11 bases. In nucleotides, the CDR3 is TGTGCCAGCACCCTGACTAGCGGGGTAACCGGGGAGCTGTTTTTT. Residues: CASTLTSGVTGELFF.